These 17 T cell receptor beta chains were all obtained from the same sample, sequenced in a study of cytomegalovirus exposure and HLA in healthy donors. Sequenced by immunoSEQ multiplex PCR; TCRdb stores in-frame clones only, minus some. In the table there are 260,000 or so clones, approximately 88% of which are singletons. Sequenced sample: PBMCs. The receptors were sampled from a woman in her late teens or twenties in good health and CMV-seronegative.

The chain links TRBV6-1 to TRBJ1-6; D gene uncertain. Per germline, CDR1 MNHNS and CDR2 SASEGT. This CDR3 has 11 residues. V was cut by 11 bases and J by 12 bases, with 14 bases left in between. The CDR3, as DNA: TGTGCCGCCGGTCCCGGAGGACCCCTCCACTTT. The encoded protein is CAAGPGGPLHF.

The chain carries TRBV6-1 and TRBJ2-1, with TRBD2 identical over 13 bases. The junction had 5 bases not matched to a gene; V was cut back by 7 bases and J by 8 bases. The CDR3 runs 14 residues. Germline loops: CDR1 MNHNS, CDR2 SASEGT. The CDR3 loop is CASTRTSGSYEQFF. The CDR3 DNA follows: TGTGCCAGCACTAGGACTAGCGGGAGTTATGAGCAGTTCTTC.

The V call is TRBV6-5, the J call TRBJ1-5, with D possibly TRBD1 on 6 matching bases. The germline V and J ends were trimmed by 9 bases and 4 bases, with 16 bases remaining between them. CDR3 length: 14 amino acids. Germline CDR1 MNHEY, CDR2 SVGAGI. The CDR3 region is CASRGGGGNQPQHF. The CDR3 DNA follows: TGTGCCAGTAGAGGGGGGGGTGGGAATCAGCCCCAGCATTTT.

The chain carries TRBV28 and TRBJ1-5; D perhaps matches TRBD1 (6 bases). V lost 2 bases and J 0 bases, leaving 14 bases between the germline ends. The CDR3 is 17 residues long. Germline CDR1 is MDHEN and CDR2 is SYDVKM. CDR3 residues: CASSLLRGQDSNQPQHF. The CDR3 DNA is TGTGCCAGCAGTTTACTTAGGGGACAAGATAGCAATCAGCCCCAGCATTTT.

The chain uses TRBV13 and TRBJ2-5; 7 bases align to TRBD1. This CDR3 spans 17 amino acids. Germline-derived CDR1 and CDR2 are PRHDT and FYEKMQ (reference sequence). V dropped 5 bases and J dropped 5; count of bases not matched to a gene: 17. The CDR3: CASSKMRQGRGGETQYF. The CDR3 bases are TGTGCCAGCAGCAAAATGAGACAGGGACGTGGCGGGGAGACCCAGTACTTC.

CDR3 coding DNA: TGTGCCAGCTCCTCGGGGGGTTTCGGTGAAGCTTTCTTT. It yields the protein CASSSGGFGEAFF. The gene calls are TRBV18 and TRBJ1-1, with D possibly matching TRBD1 (5 bases). The V gene's germline CDR1 is KGHSH and CDR2 LQKENI. The CDR3 has 13 amino acids. The V end was cut by 6 bases, the J end by 7 bases, with 15 bases between.

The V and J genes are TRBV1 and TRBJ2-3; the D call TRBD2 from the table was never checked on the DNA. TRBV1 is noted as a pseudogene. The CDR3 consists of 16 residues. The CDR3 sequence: CTSSHTLAGVIGTQYF. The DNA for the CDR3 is TGCACCAGCAGCCATACACTAGCGGGAGTGATAGGTACGCAGTATTTT.

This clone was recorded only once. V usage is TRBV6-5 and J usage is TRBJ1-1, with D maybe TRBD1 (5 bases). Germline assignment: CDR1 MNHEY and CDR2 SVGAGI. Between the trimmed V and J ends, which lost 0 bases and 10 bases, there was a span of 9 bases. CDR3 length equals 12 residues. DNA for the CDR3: TGTGCCAGCAGTTACTCCCAAGGGGTAGCTTTCTTT. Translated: CASSYSQGVAFF.

DNA of the CDR3: TGTGCCAGCAGCTTATTGCGCGAATCGTCCCATGGCTACACCTTC. This encodes CASSLLRESSHGYTF. The J gene is TRBJ1-2, the V gene TRBV7-2; D uncertain. Trimming took 2 bases from V and 6 from J, leaving 16 bases between them. Germline V gene sequence: CDR1 SGHTA, CDR2 FQGNSA. The CDR3 loop spans 15 amino acids.

This CDR3 reads CASSREDWDEQFF. CDR3 nucleotides: TGTGCCAGCAGCCGAGAGGACTGGGATGAGCAGTTCTTC. This rearrangement joins TRBV2 to TRBJ2-1, with a weak D call TRBD2 (5 bases). CDR1 is SNHLY and CDR2 is FYNNEI in the germline V gene. Deletions cut 6 bases from V and 8 bases from J, with 14 bases between. The CDR3 covers 13 residues.

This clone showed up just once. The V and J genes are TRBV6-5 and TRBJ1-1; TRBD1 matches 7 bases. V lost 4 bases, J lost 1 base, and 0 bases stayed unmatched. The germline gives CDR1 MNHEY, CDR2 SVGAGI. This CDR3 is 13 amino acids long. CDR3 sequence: CASSWTGNTEAFF. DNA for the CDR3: TGTGCCAGCAGTTGGACAGGGAACACTGAAGCTTTCTTT.

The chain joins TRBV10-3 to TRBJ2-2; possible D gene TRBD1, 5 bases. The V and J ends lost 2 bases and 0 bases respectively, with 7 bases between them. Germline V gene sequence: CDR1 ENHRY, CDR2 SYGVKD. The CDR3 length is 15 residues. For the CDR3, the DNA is TGTGCCATCAGTGAGAGGGGCACGAACACCGGGGAGCTGTTTTTT. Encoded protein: CAISERGTNTGELFF.

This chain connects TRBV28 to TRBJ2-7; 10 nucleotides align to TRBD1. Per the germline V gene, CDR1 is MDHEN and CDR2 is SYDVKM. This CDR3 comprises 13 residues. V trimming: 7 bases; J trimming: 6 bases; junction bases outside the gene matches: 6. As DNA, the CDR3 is TGTGCCAGCATTCCGGGACAGGGGATCGAGCAGTACTTC. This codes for CASIPGQGIEQYF.

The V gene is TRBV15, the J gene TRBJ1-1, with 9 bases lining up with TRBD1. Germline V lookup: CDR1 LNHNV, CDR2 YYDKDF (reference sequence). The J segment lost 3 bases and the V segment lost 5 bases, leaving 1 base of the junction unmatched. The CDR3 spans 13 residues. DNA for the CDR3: TGTGCCACCAGCGGGGACAGGGACACTGAAGCTTTCTTT. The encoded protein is CATSGDRDTEAFF.

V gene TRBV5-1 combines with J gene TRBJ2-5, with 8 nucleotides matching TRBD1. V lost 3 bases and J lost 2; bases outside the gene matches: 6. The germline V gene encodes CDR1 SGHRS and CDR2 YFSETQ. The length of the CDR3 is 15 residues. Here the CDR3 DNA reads TGCGCCAGCAGCTCGGGGGACAGGAGTCAAGAGACCCAGTACTTC. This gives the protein CASSSGDRSQETQYF.

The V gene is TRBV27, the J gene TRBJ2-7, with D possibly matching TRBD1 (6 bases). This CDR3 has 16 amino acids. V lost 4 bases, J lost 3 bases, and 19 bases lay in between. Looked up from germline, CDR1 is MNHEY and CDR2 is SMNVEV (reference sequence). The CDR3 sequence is CASSSSSGTRLYEQYF. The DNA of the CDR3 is TGTGCCAGCAGTTCGAGTTCCGGGACACGCCTCTACGAGCAGTACTTC.

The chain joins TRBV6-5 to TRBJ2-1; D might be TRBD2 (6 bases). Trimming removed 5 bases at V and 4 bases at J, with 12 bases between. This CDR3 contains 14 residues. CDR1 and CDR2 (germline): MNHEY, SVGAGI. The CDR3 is CASSNRENYNEQFF. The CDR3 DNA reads TGTGCCAGCAGTAACCGGGAGAATTACAATGAGCAGTTCTTC.